The next 18 T cell receptor beta chains were all read from a single sample in a study of blood T cell repertoires in COVID-19. Measured with immunoSEQ multiplex PCR; TCRdb has only the in-frame clones, and not every one. The table has roughly 59,000 clones, around 80% seen once. The material sequenced was peripheral blood. These receptors all come from a man older than 75 with acute or convalescent COVID-19.

The chain carries TRBV30 and TRBJ1-2; D is uncertain. Looked up from germline, CDR1 is GTSNPN and CDR2 is SVGIG (reference sequence). V was cut by 2 bases and J by 7 bases, with 11 bases left in between. CDR3 length: 12 residues. The CDR3 coding sequence is TGTGCCTGGAGTATCGGGGTGGCTGGCTACACCTTC. Its translation is CAWSIGVAGYTF. The whole variable domain, filled in from reference TRBV30 and TRBJ1-2, reads SQTIHQWPATLVQPVGSPLSLECTVEGTSNPNLYWYRQAAGRGLQLLFYSVGIGQISSEVPQNLSASRPQDRQFILSSKKLLLSDSGFYLCAWSIGVAGYTFGSGTRLTVV.

The V call is TRBV7-6, the J call TRBJ2-1, with 10 bases that match TRBD1. The CDR3 length is 16 residues. Germline CDR1 SGHVS, CDR2 FNYEAQ. V dropped 5 bases and J dropped 4; count of bases not matched to a gene: 8. CDR3 nucleotides: TGTGCCAGCAGCCGTACCGGGACAGGGGCTTACAATGAGCAGTTCTTC. Its translation is CASSRTGTGAYNEQFF.

The rearrangement joins TRBV2 to TRBJ2-2; D not certain. The germline V gene encodes CDR1 SNHLY and CDR2 FYNNEI. V dropped 7 bases and J dropped 4 bases, with 10 bases sitting between them. This CDR3 contains 13 residues. CDR3: CASTRLGTGELFF. The CDR3 coding sequence is TGTGCCAGCACCAGGTTGGGCACCGGGGAGCTGTTTTTT. Supplemented by reference TRBV2 and TRBJ2-2, the full variable domain reads EPEVTQTPSHQVTQMGQEVILRCVPISNHLYFYWYRQILGQKVEFLVSFYNNEISEKSEIFDDQFSVERPDGSNFTLKIRSTKLEDSAMYFCASTRLGTGELFFGEGSRLTVL.

The genes are TRBV7-9 and TRBJ1-1; D not certain. CDR1 and CDR2 from the germline V gene are SEHNR and FQNEAQ (reference sequence). V dropped 1 base and J dropped 2 bases, with 8 bases sitting between them. The CDR3 consists of 14 residues. DNA of the CDR3: TGTGCCAGCAGCTTAGAAAACAGAAACACTGAAGCTTTCTTT. Its protein product is CASSLENRNTEAFF.

The CDR3 DNA is TGCGCCAGCAGTGACGGCGGCAGCTATGGCTACACCTTC. Amino acids: CASSDGGSYGYTF. This sequence joins TRBV10-1 and TRBJ1-2, with D hard to call. V was cut by 3 bases and J by 4 bases, with 9 bases left in between. CDR1 is WNHNN, CDR2 SYGVQD, per germline (reference sequence). The CDR3 length is 13 residues.

The rearrangement uses TRBV6-5 and TRBJ1-1, with D unresolved. CDR1 MNHEY and CDR2 SVGAGI come from the germline V gene. The CDR3 sequence is 12 residues long. The V gene lost 5 bases and the J gene lost 3 bases, with 7 bases spanning the gap. The CDR3 sequence is CASSRRDTEAFF. The CDR3 bases are TGTGCCAGCAGTCGCCGGGACACTGAAGCTTTCTTT.

The chain links TRBV4-1 to TRBJ2-1; D possibly corresponds to TRBD1 (6 bases). The ends were cut back, 3 bases at V and 8 bases at J, with 20 bases in the middle. Looked up from germline, CDR1 is MGHRA and CDR2 is YSYEKL. This CDR3 is 16 amino acids long. The DNA of the CDR3 is TGCGCCAGCAGCCATTCCGAGGACAATTCAGGGGATGAGCAGTTCTTC. Translating it yields CASSHSEDNSGDEQFF.

The V call is TRBV27, the J call TRBJ1-1; possibly TRBD1 for D (6 bases). Germline CDR1 reads MNHEY; CDR2 reads SMNVEV (reference sequence). This CDR3 region has 15 residues. The V gene lost 4 bases and the J gene lost 4 bases, with 16 bases spanning the gap. CDR3 nucleotides: TGTGCCAGCAGTTCATTAGAAAGGGGGGGCACTGAAGCTTTCTTT. Residues: CASSSLERGGTEAFF.

The chain carries TRBV24-1 and TRBJ2-1; 10 bases are shared with TRBD2. Germline CDR1 is KGHDR and CDR2 is SFDVKD. Trimming took 6 bases from V and 2 from J; bases not matched to a gene: 3. CDR3 length: 15 residues. Here the CDR3 reads CATSRGLATYNEQFF. In DNA, the CDR3 is TGTGCCACCAGTCGGGGACTAGCGACCTACAATGAGCAGTTCTTC.

This clone was observed a handful of times. The chain joins TRBV7-2 to TRBJ2-2; a weak D match, TRBD1 (5 bases). Germline CDR1 and CDR2: SGHTA and FQGNSA. This CDR3 region has 15 residues. The V end lost 8 bases, the J end lost 4 bases, and 17 bases lay between the germline ends. The CDR3 reads CASQSRVSATGELFF. In nucleotides, the CDR3 is TGTGCCAGCCAATCCAGGGTGAGCGCCACCGGGGAGCTGTTTTTT.

The V and J genes are TRBV6-5 and TRBJ1-3; maybe TRBD1 (6 bases). The CDR3 consists of 15 residues. V gave up 6 bases and J gave up 0 bases, with 12 bases separating them. In germline, CDR1 is MNHEY, CDR2 SVGAGI. The CDR3 DNA reads TGTGCCAGCAGCCAAGGACAGACCTCTGGAAACACCATATATTTT. It yields the protein CASSQGQTSGNTIYF.

This rearrangement joins TRBV5-1 to TRBJ1-1; D is perhaps TRBD1 (5 bases). CDR3 length equals 14 residues. Germline lookup yields CDR1 SGHRS and CDR2 YFSETQ. The germline V and J ends were trimmed by 4 bases and 0 bases, with 10 bases remaining between them. CDR3 coding DNA: TGCGCCAGCAGCCCACAGACAGTGAACACTGAAGCTTTCTTT. Residues: CASSPQTVNTEAFF.

The genes are TRBV13 and TRBJ2-4, with 8 positions matching TRBD2. With 5 bases clipped from V and 0 bases from J, the junction kept 3 bases outside the gene matches. The CDR3 covers 15 residues. Germline-derived CDR1 and CDR2 are PRHDT and FYEKMQ (reference sequence). CDR3 loop: CASSIGGAAKNIQYF. CDR3 sequence (DNA): TGTGCCAGCAGCATCGGGGGGGCAGCCAAAAACATTCAGTACTTC.

The J gene is TRBJ2-5, the V gene TRBV29-1, with TRBD1 matching 10 bases. The V gene's germline CDR1 is SQVTM and CDR2 ANQGSEA. Trimming removed 4 bases from V and 2 bases from J; junction bases left unmatched: 1. The CDR3 is made up of 13 amino acids. The CDR3 nucleotides are TGCAGCGTTGGGACAGGGGGGCAAGAGACCCAGTACTTC. Protein product: CSVGTGGQETQYF.

CDR3 DNA sequence: TGTGCCAGCTCACCGATGGGACAGGGAGGGAATCAGCCCCAGCATTTT. It yields the protein CASSPMGQGGNQPQHF. The chain is built from TRBV18 and TRBJ1-5; 9 nucleotides line up with TRBD1. The CDR3 is 16 amino acids. V lost 3 bases to trimming and J lost 4 bases; unmatched junction nucleotides: 7. Looked up from germline, CDR1 is KGHSH and CDR2 is LQKENI.

V is TRBV12-3 or TRBV12-4 and J is TRBJ2-7; 7 bases map to TRBD1. The CDR3 covers 13 residues. J lost 2 bases, V lost 6 bases, and 4 bases had no gene match. CDR3: CASRSTGTYEQYF. The CDR3, as DNA: TGTGCCAGCAGGTCGACAGGGACCTACGAGCAGTACTTC.

The chain combines TRBV2 with TRBJ2-1; D unclear. V was clipped by 3 bases and J by 5 bases, with 8 bases between them. The V gene's germline CDR1 is SNHLY and CDR2 FYNNEI. CDR3 length: 13 residues. The CDR3 sequence is CASSDFNDNEQFF. The CDR3 nucleotides read TGTGCCAGCAGTGATTTCAATGACAATGAGCAGTTCTTC. Based on the CDR3 plus reference TRBV2 and TRBJ2-1, the full variable domain is EPEVTQTPSHQVTQMGQEVILRCVPISNHLYFYWYRQILGQKVEFLVSFYNNEISEKSEIFDDQFSVERPDGSNFTLKIRSTKLEDSAMYFCASSDFNDNEQFFGPGTRLTVL.

This chain uses TRBV7-2 with TRBJ2-2; 12 bases fit TRBD2. The CDR3 loop spans 15 amino acids. Germline values: CDR1 SGHTA, CDR2 FQGNSA. Losses at the gene ends were 5 bases for V and 8 bases for J; bases not matched to a gene: 6. The DNA of the CDR3 is TGTGCCAGCAGCATCCGACTAGCGGGGGCTGGGGAGCTGTTTTTT. It translates to CASSIRLAGAGELFF.